The 10 T cell receptor beta chains below all came from one sample that was sequenced in a study of monozygotic twins with inflammatory bowel disease. Reanalyzing the 5' RACE reads, TCRdb keeps one entry per CDR3 protein, without DNA. The specimen's table records more than 300,000 distinct CDR3 sequences. The sequenced sample was blood. The source of these receptors is a human donor with ulcerative colitis or Crohn's disease, or a healthy co-twin of an affected twin (not recorded which).

This chain links TRBV24-1 with TRBJ2-1; there is no DNA to check the TCRdb D call of TRBD2. Germline-derived CDR1 and CDR2 are KGHDR and SFDVKD. The CDR3 has 16 amino acids. CDR3 amino acids: CATSDPASRGGGEQFF.

The V and J genes are TRBV7-3 and TRBJ2-3. Germline assignment: CDR1 SGHTA and CDR2 FQGTGA. CDR3 length: 13 residues. The CDR3 loop reads CASSSYGPDTQYF.

The gene calls are TRBV20-1 and TRBJ1-1; the D gene TCRdb calls, TRBD1, cannot be checked with no DNA. The CDR3 contains 14 residues. Germline CDR1 reads DFQATT; CDR2 reads SNEGSKA (reference sequence). The CDR3 protein is CSAQRGGRNTEAFF.

The rearrangement joins TRBV24-1 to TRBJ2-2; the D gene TCRdb calls, TRBD1, cannot be checked with no DNA. Germline-derived CDR1 and CDR2 are KGHDR and SFDVKD. The CDR3 loop spans 21 amino acids. The CDR3 region is CATSDPTGTGGRPSDTGELFF.

The genes are TRBV20-1 and TRBJ2-1; checking the TCRdb D call of TRBD2 is not possible without DNA. Germline V lookup: CDR1 DFQATT, CDR2 SNEGSKA (reference sequence). The CDR3 extends over 14 amino acids. CDR3 amino acids: CSASGTSGENEQFF.

The rearrangement uses TRBV20-1 and TRBJ2-1; lacking DNA, the TRBD2 call made by TCRdb goes unchecked. Per the germline V gene, CDR1 is DFQATT and CDR2 is SNEGSKA (reference sequence). CDR3 length equals 13 residues. CDR3 region: CSVASGPYNEQFF.

This chain connects TRBV7-9 to TRBJ2-3; TCRdb returns TRBD1, unconfirmable since there is no DNA. Germline CDR1 reads SEHNR; CDR2 reads FQNEAQ (reference sequence). The CDR3 is 17 residues long. The CDR3 sequence: CASSSWDNERNTDTQYF.

The chain combines TRBV2 with TRBJ1-5; the D call of TRBD1 rests on TCRdb alone, since no DNA is present to check it. In germline, CDR1 is SNHLY, CDR2 FYNNEI. CDR3 length: 17 residues. This CDR3 is CASSEGGREVPSQPQHF.

The chain links TRBV27 to TRBJ2-7; TCRdb reports TRBD2, a call that lacks DNA to check it against. The length of the CDR3 is 13 residues. Germline V gives CDR1 MNHEY, CDR2 SMNVEV (reference sequence). CDR3 amino acids: CASSLRVTYEQYF.

This chain uses TRBV20-1 with TRBJ2-7; TCRdb selects TRBD2, and the lack of DNA leaves this call unchecked. This CDR3 is 13 amino acids long. CDR1 and CDR2 from the germline V gene are DFQATT and SNEGSKA (reference sequence). The CDR3 loop reads CSARVSPSYEQYF.